This entry describes one TCR beta chain. This sample was taken from a study of T cell changes during pregnancy in multiple sclerosis. J gave up 4 bases and V 4 bases, and 2 bases lay outside the gene matches. The CDR3 is 13 amino acids. Per germline, CDR1 SGHAT and CDR2 FQNNGV. Profiled with immunoSEQ multiplex PCR; TCRdb holds only in-frame clones, not every one. The sample includes 30,000 to 45,000 clones, about 92% seen only once; the top ten take over 0.45%. V gene TRBV11-2 combines with J gene TRBJ1-1, with TRBD1 matching over 8 bases. The sequence was obtained from a female donor with multiple sclerosis, enrolled in a pregnancy study. Sequencing used CD4+ T cells from peripheral blood mononuclear cells, obtained after pregnancy. CDR3: CASSSDRATEAFF. The CDR3 DNA reads as TGTGCCAGCAGCTCGGACAGGGCCACTGAAGCTTTCTTT.